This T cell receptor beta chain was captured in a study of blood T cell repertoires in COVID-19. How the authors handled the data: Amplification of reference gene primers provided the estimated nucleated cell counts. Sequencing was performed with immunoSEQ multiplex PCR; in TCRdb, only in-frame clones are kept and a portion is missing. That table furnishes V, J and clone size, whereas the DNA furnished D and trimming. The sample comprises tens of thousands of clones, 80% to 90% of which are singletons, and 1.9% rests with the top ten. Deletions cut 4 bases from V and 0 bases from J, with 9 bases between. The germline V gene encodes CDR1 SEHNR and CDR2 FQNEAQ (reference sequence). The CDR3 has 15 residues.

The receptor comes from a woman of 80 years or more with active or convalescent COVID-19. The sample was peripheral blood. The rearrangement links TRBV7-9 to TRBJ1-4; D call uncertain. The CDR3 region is CASSSGDATNEKLFF. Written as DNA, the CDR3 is TGTGCCAGCAGCTCCGGGGATGCAACTAATGAAAAACTGTTTTTT.